The rows below give T cell receptor beta chains drawn from one sample of a study of post-analysis software for immune sequencing data. TCRdb re-derived calls from the PCR reads in MiXCR, one entry per CDR3 protein. The sample lists roughly 400,000 distinct CDR3 sequences, over 30% occurring once. The material sequenced was blood. Every receptor here comes from a girl under 10 years old with multiple sclerosis. Each CDR3 is given with its conserved first and last residue. A D gene is named only where the DNA matches it firmly. The size field is filled for only some rows; it gives once, few, many or a size class.

CDR3 protein: CSVLPGLAGGLEQFF
CDR3 DNA: TGCAGCGTCTTACCTGGACTAGCGGGAGGGCTTGAGCAGTTCTTC
D gene: TRBD2
J gene: TRBJ2-1
V gene: TRBV29-1
clone size: few

CDR3 protein: CASSPAGRLNTEAFF
CDR3 DNA: TGTGCCAGCAGCCCTGCGGGACGGCTGAACACTGAAGCTTTCTTT
D gene: -
J gene: TRBJ1-1
V gene: TRBV7-6
clone size: few

CDR3 protein: CASSSRDSLSGGYTF
CDR3 DNA: TGTGCCAGCAGCTCCCGGGACAGCCTTAGTGGTGGCTACACCTTC
D gene: TRBD1
J gene: TRBJ1-2
V gene: TRBV13
clone size: -

CDR3 protein: CSVEGGVLDEQYF
CDR3 DNA: TGCAGCGTTGAAGGGGGTGTACTGGACGAGCAGTACTTC
D gene: -
J gene: TRBJ2-7
V gene: TRBV29-1
clone size: -

CDR3 protein: CASSFAGNGNDYTF
CDR3 DNA: TGTGCCAGCAGCTTTGCGGGGAATGGAAATGACTACACCTTC
D gene: -
J gene: TRBJ1-2
V gene: TRBV7-2
clone size: -

CDR3 protein: CAIRGHTNYGYTF
CDR3 DNA: TGTGCCATCAGGGGACATACAAACTATGGCTACACCTTC
D gene: -
J gene: TRBJ1-2
V gene: TRBV10-3
clone size: few

CDR3 protein: CASSAYTSGRANEQFF
CDR3 DNA: TGTGCCAGCAGCGCTTATACTAGCGGAAGGGCCAATGAGCAGTTCTTC
D gene: TRBD2
J gene: TRBJ2-1
V gene: TRBV9
clone size: -

CDR3 protein: CASSMTSSYEQYF
CDR3 DNA: TGTGCCAGCAGTATGACTAGCAGCTACGAGCAGTACTTC
D gene: TRBD2
J gene: TRBJ2-7
V gene: TRBV27
clone size: -

CDR3 protein: CASNLLAGYSDEQFF
CDR3 DNA: TGTGCCAGCAACCTACTAGCGGGATATTCTGATGAGCAGTTCTTC
D gene: TRBD2
J gene: TRBJ2-1
V gene: TRBV11-2
clone size: -

CDR3 protein: CASSRRYNEQFF
CDR3 DNA: TGTGCCAGCAGTCGCAGGTACAATGAGCAGTTCTTC
D gene: -
J gene: TRBJ2-1
V gene: TRBV12-3/TRBV12-4
clone size: few

CDR3 protein: CASSSQAGGREDEQFF
CDR3 DNA: TGTGCCAGCAGCTCCCAAGCGGGAGGGCGGGAAGATGAGCAGTTCTTC
D gene: TRBD2
J gene: TRBJ2-1
V gene: TRBV7-9
clone size: few

CDR3 protein: CSAATGLNQAQHF
CDR3 DNA: TGCAGCGCCGCGACAGGGCTGAATCAGGCCCAGCATTTT
D gene: TRBD1
J gene: TRBJ1-5
V gene: TRBV29-1
clone size: -

CDR3 protein: CSAIGGPRDTQYF
CDR3 DNA: TGCAGTGCTATCGGAGGGCCGAGGGATACGCAGTATTTT
D gene: -
J gene: TRBJ2-3
V gene: TRBV20-1
clone size: -

CDR3 protein: CASRRGQGSTGELFF
CDR3 DNA: TGTGCCAGCCGGAGGGGGCAGGGGTCCACCGGGGAGCTGTTTTTT
D gene: -
J gene: TRBJ2-2
V gene: TRBV3-1
clone size: -

CDR3 protein: CASRYGQGFAEAFF
CDR3 DNA: TGCGCCAGCAGGTATGGACAGGGGTTCGCTGAAGCTTTCTTT
D gene: TRBD1
J gene: TRBJ1-1
V gene: TRBV5-1
clone size: -

CDR3 protein: CASSQQAGGQNIQYF
CDR3 DNA: TGTGCCAGCAGCCAACAAGCGGGGGGGCAAAACATTCAGTACTTC
D gene: TRBD2
J gene: TRBJ2-4
V gene: TRBV3-1
clone size: few

CDR3 protein: CASSLTGGGVQETQYF
CDR3 DNA: TGTGCCAGCAGCTTAACAGGCGGGGGGGTCCAAGAGACCCAGTACTTC
D gene: TRBD2
J gene: TRBJ2-5
V gene: TRBV7-3
clone size: -

CDR3 protein: CASSLGGNTEAFF
CDR3 DNA: TGTGCCAGCAGTTTAGGGGGTAACACTGAAGCTTTCTTT
D gene: -
J gene: TRBJ1-1
V gene: TRBV12-3/TRBV12-4
clone size: many